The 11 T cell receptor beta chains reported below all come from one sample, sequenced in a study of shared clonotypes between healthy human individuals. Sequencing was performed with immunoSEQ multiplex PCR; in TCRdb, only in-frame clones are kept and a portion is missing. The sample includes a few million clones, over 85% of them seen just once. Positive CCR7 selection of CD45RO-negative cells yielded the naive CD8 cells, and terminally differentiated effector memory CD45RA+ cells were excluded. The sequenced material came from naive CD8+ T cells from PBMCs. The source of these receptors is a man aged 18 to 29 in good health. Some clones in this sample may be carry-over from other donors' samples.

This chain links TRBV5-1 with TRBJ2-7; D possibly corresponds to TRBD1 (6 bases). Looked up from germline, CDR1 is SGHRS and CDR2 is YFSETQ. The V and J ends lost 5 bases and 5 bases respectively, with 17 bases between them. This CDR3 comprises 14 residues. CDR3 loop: CASSLRSYRDEQYF. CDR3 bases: TGCGCCAGCAGTTTGCGTTCCTACAGGGACGAGCAGTACTTC.

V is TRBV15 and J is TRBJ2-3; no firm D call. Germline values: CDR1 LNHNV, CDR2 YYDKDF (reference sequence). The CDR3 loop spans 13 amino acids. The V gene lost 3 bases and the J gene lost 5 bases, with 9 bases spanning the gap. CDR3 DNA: TGTGCCACCAGCAGCCGCTCCCAAGATACGCAGTATTTT. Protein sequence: CATSSRSQDTQYF.

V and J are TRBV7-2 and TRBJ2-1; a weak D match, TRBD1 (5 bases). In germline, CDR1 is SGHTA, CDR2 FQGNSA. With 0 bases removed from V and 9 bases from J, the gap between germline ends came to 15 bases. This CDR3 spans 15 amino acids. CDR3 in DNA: TGTGCCAGCAGCTTAGCCGGCCCCAGGGTAATTGAGCAGTTCTTC. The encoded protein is CASSLAGPRVIEQFF.

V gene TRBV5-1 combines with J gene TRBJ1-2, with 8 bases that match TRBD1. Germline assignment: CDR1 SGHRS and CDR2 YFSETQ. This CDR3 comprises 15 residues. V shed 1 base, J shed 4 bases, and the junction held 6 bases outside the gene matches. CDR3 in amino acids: CASSLFQGAAYGYTF. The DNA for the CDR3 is TGCGCCAGCAGCTTGTTTCAGGGGGCCGCCTATGGCTACACCTTC.

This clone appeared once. The CDR3, as DNA: TGTGCCAGCAGTGAAGGGCTAGCGGGAACCAACACCGGGGAGCTGTTTTTT. Amino acids: CASSEGLAGTNTGELFF. J is TRBJ2-2 and V is TRBV6-1, with 9 bases fitting TRBD2. CDR3 length equals 17 residues. From germline, CDR1 is MNHNS and CDR2 SASEGT. Trimming cost V 1 base and J 2 bases; bases outside gene matches: 5.

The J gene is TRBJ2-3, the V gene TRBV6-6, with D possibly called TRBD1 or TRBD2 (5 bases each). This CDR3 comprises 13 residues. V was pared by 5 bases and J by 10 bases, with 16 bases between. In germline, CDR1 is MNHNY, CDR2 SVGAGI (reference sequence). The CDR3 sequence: CASSTGTVVAQYF. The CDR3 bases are TGTGCCAGCAGTACCGGGACCGTCGTCGCGCAGTATTTT.

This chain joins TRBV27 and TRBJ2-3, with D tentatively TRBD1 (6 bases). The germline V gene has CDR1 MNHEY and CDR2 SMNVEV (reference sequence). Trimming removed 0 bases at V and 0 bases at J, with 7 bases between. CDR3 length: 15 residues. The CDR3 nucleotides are TGTGCCAGCAGTTTATCGGGACAAAGCACAGATACGCAGTATTTT. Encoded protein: CASSLSGQSTDTQYF.

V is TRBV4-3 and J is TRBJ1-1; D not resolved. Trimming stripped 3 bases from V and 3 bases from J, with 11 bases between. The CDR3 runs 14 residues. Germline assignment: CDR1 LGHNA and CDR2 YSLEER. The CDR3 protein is CASSQSVGHTEAFF. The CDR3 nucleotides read TGCGCCAGCAGCCAGTCGGTAGGACACACTGAAGCTTTCTTT.

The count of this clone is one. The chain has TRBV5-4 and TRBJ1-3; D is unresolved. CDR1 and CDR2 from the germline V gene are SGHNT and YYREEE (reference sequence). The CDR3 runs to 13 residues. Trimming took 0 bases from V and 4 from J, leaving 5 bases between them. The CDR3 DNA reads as TGTGCCAGCAGCTTGGGAAGGGGAAACACCATATATTTT. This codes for CASSLGRGNTIYF. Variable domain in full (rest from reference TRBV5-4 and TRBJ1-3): ETGVTQSPTHLIKTRGQQVTLRCSSQSGHNTVSWYQQALGQGPQFIFQYYREEENGRGNFPPRFSGLQFPNYSSELNVNALELDDSALYLCASSLGRGNTIYFGEGSWLTVV.

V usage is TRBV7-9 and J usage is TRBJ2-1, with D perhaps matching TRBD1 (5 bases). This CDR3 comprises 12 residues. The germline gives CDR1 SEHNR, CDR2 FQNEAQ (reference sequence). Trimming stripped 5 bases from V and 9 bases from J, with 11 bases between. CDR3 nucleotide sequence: TGTGCCAGCAGCCAAAGGGGTTTTGAGCAGTTCTTC. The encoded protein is CASSQRGFEQFF. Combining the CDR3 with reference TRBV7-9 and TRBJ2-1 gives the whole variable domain DTGVSQNPRHKITKRGQNVTFRCDPISEHNRLYWYRQTLGQGPEFLTYFQNEAQLEKSRLLSDRFSAERPKGSFSTLEIQRTEQGDSAMYLCASSQRGFEQFFGPGTRLTVL.

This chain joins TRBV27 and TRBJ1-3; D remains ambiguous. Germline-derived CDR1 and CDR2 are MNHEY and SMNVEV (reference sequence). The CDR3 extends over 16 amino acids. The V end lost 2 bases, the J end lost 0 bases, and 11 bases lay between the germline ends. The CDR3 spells CASSLLAGLSGNTIYF. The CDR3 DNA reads TGTGCCAGCAGTTTACTGGCGGGTCTCTCTGGAAACACCATATATTTT.